The T cell receptor beta chain described here comes from a study of T cell repertoires in cytomegalovirus infection. Study-wide results and limits: HLA-C-restricted CMV clonotypes gave the most frequent clonotype in two of eight donors.

One entry per CDR3 protein results from TCRdb running MiXCR on the reads. The table has more than 200,000 distinct CDR3 sequences, around 8.7% seen once. After removal of 5 bases from V and 3 bases from J, the junction contained 7 bases not matched to a gene. The V gene's germline CDR1 is LNHDA and CDR2 SQIVND (reference sequence). This CDR3 has 15 amino acids. On this clonotype: Its antigen is as yet unknown.

J is TRBJ1-2 and V is TRBV19; 9 nucleotides line up with TRBD1. Sequencing used PBMCs. This clonotype was obtained from a human donor in good health (CMV status not recorded). Some clones in this sample may be carry-over from other donors' samples. For the CDR3, the DNA is TGTGCCAGTAGTTCCGGACAGGGGTACGACTATGGCTACACCTTC. Its translation: CASSSGQGYDYGYTF.